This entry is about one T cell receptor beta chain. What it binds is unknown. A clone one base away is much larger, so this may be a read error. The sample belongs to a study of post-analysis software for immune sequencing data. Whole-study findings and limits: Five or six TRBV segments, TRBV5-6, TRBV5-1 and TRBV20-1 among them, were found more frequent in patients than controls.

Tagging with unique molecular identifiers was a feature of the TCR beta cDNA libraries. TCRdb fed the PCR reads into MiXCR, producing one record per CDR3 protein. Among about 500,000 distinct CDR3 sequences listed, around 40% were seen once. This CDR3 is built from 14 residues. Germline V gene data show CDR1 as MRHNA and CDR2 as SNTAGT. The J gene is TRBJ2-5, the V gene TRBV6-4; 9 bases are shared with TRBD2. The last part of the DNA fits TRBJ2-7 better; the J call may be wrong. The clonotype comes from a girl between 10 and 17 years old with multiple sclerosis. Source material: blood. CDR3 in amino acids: CAGSEVAGDGEQYF. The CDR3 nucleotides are TGTGCCGGCAGTGAAGTAGCGGGAGACGGCGAGCAGTACTTC.